This T cell receptor beta chain was found in a study of T cell responses to AZD1222 COVID-19 vaccine. The protocol was immunoSEQ multiplex PCR, while the TCRdb copy is restricted to in-frame clones and leaves out a portion. The sample contains 35,000 to 50,000 clones, about 91% of which appear only once. Both about-4-week and about-12-week second-dose recipients were combined. The germline V and J ends were trimmed by 5 bases and 7 bases, with 18 bases remaining between them. The CDR3 is 15 amino acids. Germline CDR1 reads SGHTA; CDR2 reads FQGNSA. The TCR originated in an adult who received the AZD1222 COVID-19 vaccine. The chain has TRBV7-2 and TRBJ1-3; weak D call: TRBD1 (6 bases). The material was peripheral blood, obtained 28 days after the second AZD1222 dose. The CDR3 is CASSPGGGVGNTIYF. The CDR3 coding sequence is TGTGCCAGCAGCCCTGGGGGGGGCGTAGGGAACACCATATATTTT.